A single sample is the source of the 21 T cell receptor beta chains below, sequenced in a study of T cell repertoires in cytomegalovirus infection. TCRdb redid the calling of the reads with MiXCR, one entry per CDR3 protein. The sample contains roughly 200,000 distinct CDR3 sequences, about 18% of which appear only once. The source material was CD8+ T cells from PBMCs. The receptor set was obtained from a human donor in good health (CMV status not recorded). Some clones in this sample may be carry-over from other donors' samples.

This clonotype was seen ten or more times. The chain combines TRBV7-2 with TRBJ1-1; 7 bases map to TRBD1. Trimming removed 1 base from V and 5 bases from J; junction bases left unmatched: 7. The CDR3 is made up of 15 amino acids. Germline CDR1 is SGHTA and CDR2 is FQGNSA. CDR3 loop: CASSLVRQGGTEAFF. The CDR3 DNA reads as TGTGCCAGCAGCTTAGTAAGGCAGGGGGGTACTGAAGCTTTCTTT.

The chain links TRBV27 to TRBJ1-3; D is uncertain. The CDR3 loop spans 14 amino acids. V lost 2 bases, J lost 0 bases, and 5 bases lay in between. The germline gives CDR1 MNHEY, CDR2 SMNVEV (reference sequence). The CDR3 DNA sequence: TGTGCCAGCAGTTTAGACGGCTCTGGAAACACCATATATTTT. It specifies CASSLDGSGNTIYF.

The gene calls are TRBV7-2 and TRBJ1-5, with 7 bases aligning to TRBD1. The junction had 7 bases not matched to a gene; V was cut back by 1 base and J by 7 bases. CDR1 is SGHTA and CDR2 is FQGNSA in the germline V gene. CDR3 size: 15 residues. CDR3 sequence (DNA): TGTGCCAGCAGCTTAGATCCAGGGGGGTCCCAGCCCCAGCATTTT. It encodes CASSLDPGGSQPQHF.

The V and J genes are TRBV3-1 and TRBJ2-1; D is ambiguous. The CDR3 sequence is 15 residues long. Germline CDR1 reads LGHDT; CDR2 reads YNNKEL (reference sequence). V lost 0 bases, J lost 9 bases, and 15 bases lay in between. This CDR3 reads CASSQDRSSAGEQFF. The CDR3 DNA reads as TGTGCCAGCAGCCAAGATAGGTCTAGTGCTGGTGAGCAGTTCTTC.

This clonotype was counted ten times or more. The chain has TRBV7-2 and TRBJ2-7; D is possibly TRBD1 (6 bases). CDR1 is SGHTA and CDR2 is FQGNSA in the germline V gene. There are 13 residues in the CDR3. Trimming pared 5 bases from V and 6 bases from J, leaving 14 bases between. This CDR3 reads CASSPYTGFEQYF. CDR3 nucleotides: TGTGCCAGCAGCCCTTACACAGGGTTCGAGCAGTACTTC.

This clonotype was detected ten times or more. The J gene is TRBJ2-5, the V gene TRBV7-2, with TRBD2 identical over 7 bases. Germline CDR1 reads SGHTA; CDR2 reads FQGNSA. The V gene end was trimmed by 0 bases and the J gene end by 5 bases; junction bases not matched to a gene: 3. The CDR3 contains 14 residues. CDR3 in DNA: TGTGCCAGCAGCTTAGCGTTGGGGGGGGAGACCCAGTACTTC. It yields the protein CASSLALGGETQYF.

The chain links TRBV12-3 or TRBV12-4 to TRBJ2-3; D unresolved. The V gene lost 6 bases and the J gene lost 6 bases, with 13 bases spanning the gap. The CDR3 contains 13 residues. CDR3 DNA sequence: TGTGCCAGCAGCCGGAGTGGGATGGATACGCAGTATTTT. It codes for CASSRSGMDTQYF.

The rearrangement uses TRBV6-2 or TRBV6-3 and TRBJ2-2, with D perhaps TRBD1 (5 bases). V lost 5 bases and J lost 5, with 9 bases in between. CDR1 and CDR2 (germline): MNHEY, SVGEGT. The CDR3 totals 13 residues. CDR3 sequence reads: CASSPYRTGELFF. In DNA, the CDR3 is TGTGCCAGCAGTCCCTACAGGACCGGGGAGCTGTTTTTT.

A note on this clonotype: A read error may be the cause here, since a much bigger clone is one base away. Likely a read error: the CDR3 ends without its conserved phenylalanine or tryptophan. V gene TRBV7-8 combines with J gene TRBJ1-5; a weak D match, TRBD1 (6 bases). The CDR3 consists of 15 residues. Germline V gene lookup returns CDR1 SGHVS and CDR2 FQNEAQ. Trimming cost V 5 bases and J 3 bases, with 14 bases left between them. CDR3 sequence reads: CASSHLEGDNQPQHL. CDR3 coding DNA: TGTGCCAGCAGCCACCTTGAGGGGGACAATCAGCCCCAGCATTTA.

The chain is built from TRBV2 and TRBJ2-5, with 7 nucleotides matching TRBD2. The CDR3 runs 14 residues. Germline CDR1 reads SNHLY; CDR2 reads FYNNEI. V shed 6 bases, J shed 5 bases, and the junction held 9 bases outside the gene matches. Here the CDR3 reads CASRSGRASETQYF. CDR3 DNA sequence: TGTGCCAGCAGGTCAGGGAGGGCCTCGGAGACCCAGTACTTC.

The genes are TRBV20-1 and TRBJ2-1; 9 nucleotides align to TRBD2. Trimming removed 2 bases from V and 9 bases from J; junction bases left unmatched: 11. Germline CDR1 is DFQATT and CDR2 is SNEGSKA (reference sequence). The CDR3 contains 15 residues. The DNA for the CDR3 is TGCAGTGCTAGATACGAGATAGCGGGGGTCGTTGAGCAGTTCTTC. Protein: CSARYEIAGVVEQFF.

This clonotype came up many times. The chain uses TRBV7-8 and TRBJ2-1, with D perhaps assigned TRBD1 or TRBD2 (5 bases each). Germline loops: CDR1 SGHVS, CDR2 FQNEAQ. This CDR3 region has 13 residues. V lost 0 bases and J 5 bases, leaving 5 bases between the germline ends. Here the CDR3 reads CASSLAGDNEQFF. The DNA of the CDR3 is TGTGCCAGCAGCTTAGCGGGGGACAATGAGCAGTTCTTC.

This clonotype was seen more than once but under ten times. This chain uses TRBV12-3 or TRBV12-4 with TRBJ2-6; weak D call: TRBD2 (5 bases). Trimming cost V 10 bases and J 0 bases, with 13 bases left between them. This CDR3 region has 15 residues. The CDR3 nucleotides read TGTGCCATCCGGGATTTGTACTCTGGGGCCAACGTCCTGACTTTC. Residues: CAIRDLYSGANVLTF.

The chain has TRBV11-2 and TRBJ2-7; 9 nucleotides agree with TRBD2. V lost 2 bases to trimming and J lost 6 bases; unmatched junction nucleotides: 20. This CDR3 comprises 19 residues. The V gene's germline CDR1 is SGHAT and CDR2 FQNNGV. The CDR3 DNA sequence: TGTGCCAGCAGCTTACTCCTAGTAGGCGGGGGGGCCCTCACCTGCGAGCAGTACTTC. Its translation is CASSLLLVGGGALTCEQYF.

This clonotype appeared a few times. The gene calls are TRBV7-9 and TRBJ2-1, with 9 bases identical to TRBD1. Looked up from germline, CDR1 is SEHNR and CDR2 is FQNEAQ (reference sequence). This CDR3 comprises 15 residues. After removal of 4 bases from V and 7 bases from J, the junction contained 8 bases not matched to a gene. CDR3 region: CASSSGTGYGNEQFF. Here the CDR3 DNA reads TGTGCCAGCAGCTCCGGGACAGGGTATGGAAATGAGCAGTTCTTC.

This clonotype has just a few counts. The chain carries TRBV10-3 and TRBJ2-7, with a weak D call TRBD1 (5 bases). The CDR3 consists of 17 residues. Germline V lookup: CDR1 ENHRY, CDR2 SYGVKD. Trimming stripped 1 base from V and 0 bases from J, with 16 bases between. Here the CDR3 DNA reads TGTGCCATCAGTGAGTACCCGACAGATTCAAGCTCCTACGAGCAGTACTTC. Encoded protein: CAISEYPTDSSSYEQYF.

The chain combines TRBV30 with TRBJ1-1, with D tentatively TRBD1 (6 bases). CDR1 is GTSNPN and CDR2 is SVGIG in the germline V gene (reference sequence). The CDR3 is 12 residues long. The germline V and J ends were trimmed by 8 bases and 6 bases, with 16 bases remaining between them. CDR3 sequence: CALRGGASEAFF. DNA for the CDR3: TGTGCCCTCCGGGGGGGCGCGTCTGAAGCTTTCTTT.

This chain connects TRBV20-1 to TRBJ2-5; 11 bases line up with TRBD1. This CDR3 is built from 16 residues. CDR1 and CDR2 (germline): DFQATT, SNEGSKA (reference sequence). V trimming: 5 bases; J trimming: 1 base; junction bases outside the gene matches: 9. The DNA for the CDR3 is TGCAGTGCTGGGGACAGGGGGAAGGGGCTCCAAGAGACCCAGTACTTC. This codes for CSAGDRGKGLQETQYF.

The genes are TRBV10-3 and TRBJ2-7; D unclear. CDR1 and CDR2 (germline): ENHRY, SYGVKD. The ends were cut back, 6 bases at V and 5 bases at J, with 20 bases in the middle. The CDR3 loop spans 15 amino acids. DNA of the CDR3: TGTGCCATCAGCGCAACGGACCAACACCTAGACGAGCAGTACTTC. It codes for CAISATDQHLDEQYF.

This sequence joins TRBV9 and TRBJ2-3, with D hard to call. This CDR3 is 13 amino acids long. V was trimmed by 2 bases and J by 2 bases, leaving 6 bases between them. Germline V lookup: CDR1 SGDLS, CDR2 YYNGEE. Written as DNA, the CDR3 is TGTGCCAGCAGCGTTGATTACACAGATACGCAGTATTTT. It is translated as CASSVDYTDTQYF.

This clonotype was found many times. The chain employs TRBV7-6 and TRBJ1-2; a weak D match, TRBD1 (5 bases). Germline V lookup: CDR1 SGHVS, CDR2 FNYEAQ. V lost 1 base and J lost 5, with 8 bases in between. The CDR3 has 13 amino acids. This chain's CDR3 is CASSLGGGYGYTF. CDR3 sequence (DNA): TGTGCCAGCAGCTTAGGCGGGGGGTATGGCTACACCTTC.